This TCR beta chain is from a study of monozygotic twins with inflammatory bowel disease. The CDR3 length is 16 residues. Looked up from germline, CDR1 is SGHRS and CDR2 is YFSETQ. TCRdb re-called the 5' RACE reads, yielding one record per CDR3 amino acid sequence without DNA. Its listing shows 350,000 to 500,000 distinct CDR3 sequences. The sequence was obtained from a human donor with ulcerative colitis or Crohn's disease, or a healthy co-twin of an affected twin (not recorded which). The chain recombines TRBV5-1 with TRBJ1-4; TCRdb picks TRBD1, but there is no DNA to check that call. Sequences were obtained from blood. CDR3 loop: CASSLGQGTGNEKLFF. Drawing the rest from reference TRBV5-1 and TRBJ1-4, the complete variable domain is KAGVTQTPRYLIKTRGQQVTLSCSPISGHRSVSWYQQTPGQGLQFLFEYFSETQRNKGNFPGRFSGRQFSNSRSEMNVSTLELGDSALYLCASSLGQGTGNEKLFFGSGTQLSVL.